The 7 T cell receptor beta chains given below trace back to one sample, sequenced in a study of T cells in Graves' hyperthyroidism and ophthalmopathy. TCR beta CDR3 regions were amplified from RNA transcripts. The TCR CDR3 was amplified in a first-round RT-PCR using the HTBI primer set. TCRdb re-called the multiplex PCR reads through MiXCR, storing one row per CDR3 protein. This sample yields fewer than 350,000 distinct CDR3 sequences, of which roughly a fifth are seen a single time; roughly 40% belongs to the top ten. Sequencing was carried out using blood. These receptors came from a man aged 50-59 years with Graves' ophthalmopathy.

This clonotype was seen a handful of times. CDR3 region: CASSPGLRTSTDTQYF. In nucleotides, the CDR3 is TGTGCCAGTAGCCCGGGACTTAGAACTAGCACAGATACGCAGTATTTT. This chain joins TRBV19 and TRBJ2-3; D may be TRBD2 (6 bases). CDR3 length: 16 amino acids. Trimming pared 6 bases from V and 0 bases from J, leaving 16 bases between. The germline gives CDR1 LNHDA, CDR2 SQIVND (reference sequence).

This clonotype has at least ten counts. The CDR3 loop is CASSFAGVAGAGTDTQYF. CDR3 DNA: TGTGCCAGCAGCTTCGCAGGGGTAGCGGGAGCTGGCACAGATACGCAGTATTTT. V and J are TRBV11-2 and TRBJ2-3; 9 bases are shared with TRBD2. The CDR3 loop spans 18 amino acids. V lost 3 bases to trimming and J lost 1 base; unmatched junction nucleotides: 11. Germline V CDR1 and CDR2: SGHAT, FQNNGV.

This clonotype was observed a single time. The chain combines TRBV7-9 with TRBJ2-1, with 9 bases fitting TRBD1. J lost 6 bases, V lost 5 bases, and 5 bases had no gene match. There are 14 residues in the CDR3. Germline values: CDR1 SEHNR, CDR2 FQNEAQ (reference sequence). In DNA, the CDR3 is TGTGCCAGCAGCCCGGACAGGGGTGTCAATGAGCAGTTCTTC. Translating it yields CASSPDRGVNEQFF.

This clonotype has just a few counts. This is likely a read error, given that the CDR3 carries no conserved phenylalanine or tryptophan at its end. This chain joins TRBV5-1 and TRBJ2-2; D gene unclear. This CDR3 is built from 15 residues. The V end lost 0 bases, the J end lost 5 bases, and 11 bases lay between the germline ends. Germline V CDR1 and CDR2: SGHRS, YFSETQ. The CDR3 sequence is CASSLATRGTGELFS. The CDR3 DNA reads TGCGCCAGCAGCTTGGCCACGCGAGGAACCGGGGAGCTGTTTTCT.

There are many counts of this clonotype. The CDR3 DNA reads TGTGCCAGCAGCTTAGGGCGGGCGGGTGAGCAGTTCTTC. Translated, it gives CASSLGRAGEQFF. This sequence joins TRBV7-9 and TRBJ2-1, with D maybe TRBD2 (5 bases). This CDR3 has 13 amino acids. The germline CDR1 and CDR2 sequences are SEHNR and FQNEAQ (reference sequence). Trimming pared 1 base from V and 9 bases from J, leaving 10 bases between.

This clonotype came up many times. The CDR3 nucleotides are TGCGCCAGCAGCTCGGACGGGGGGAACACTGAAGCTTTCTTT. Protein product: CASSSDGGNTEAFF. V is TRBV5-1 and J is TRBJ1-1; D may be TRBD1 (5 bases). CDR1 is SGHRS, CDR2 YFSETQ, per germline. The V gene lost 3 bases and the J gene lost 1 base, with 10 bases spanning the gap. The CDR3 totals 14 residues.

This rearrangement joins TRBV29-1 to TRBJ2-5, with D maybe TRBD1 (5 bases). The CDR3 consists of 13 residues. V gave up 4 bases and J gave up 2 bases, with 11 bases separating them. Per germline, CDR1 SQVTM and CDR2 ANQGSEA. The CDR3 protein is CSVGGAGQETQYF. DNA for the CDR3: TGCAGCGTTGGGGGTGCAGGGCAAGAGACCCAGTACTTC.